Given below is one TCR beta chain in context. Its antigen is unknown. Treatment indicated: AdE1-LMPpoly-expanded autologous EBV-specific T-cell therapy followed by anti-PD-1 nivolumab. This CDR3 spans 17 amino acids. Germline lookup yields CDR1 SGHTA and CDR2 FQGNSA. V shed 1 base, J shed 2 bases, and the junction held 9 bases outside the gene matches. The table came from immunoSEQ multiplex PCR; TCRdb's copy has only in-frame clones and leaves some out. The sample contains about 17,000 clones, around 80% of which appear only once. The entry originates in a study of EBV T-cell therapy then PD-1 blockade in nasopharyngeal carcinoma.

This TCR derives from a man in his forties or fifties with nasopharyngeal carcinoma. This material consisted of CD8+ T cells from blood, taken at day 0 from a patient whose treatment included autologous EBV-specific T cells and nivolumab. The J gene is TRBJ2-3, the V gene TRBV7-2; 7 bases align to TRBD1. The CDR3 protein is CASSLEGARYPTDTQYF. CDR3 coding DNA: TGTGCCAGCAGCTTAGAGGGGGCTAGATACCCCACAGATACGCAGTATTTT.